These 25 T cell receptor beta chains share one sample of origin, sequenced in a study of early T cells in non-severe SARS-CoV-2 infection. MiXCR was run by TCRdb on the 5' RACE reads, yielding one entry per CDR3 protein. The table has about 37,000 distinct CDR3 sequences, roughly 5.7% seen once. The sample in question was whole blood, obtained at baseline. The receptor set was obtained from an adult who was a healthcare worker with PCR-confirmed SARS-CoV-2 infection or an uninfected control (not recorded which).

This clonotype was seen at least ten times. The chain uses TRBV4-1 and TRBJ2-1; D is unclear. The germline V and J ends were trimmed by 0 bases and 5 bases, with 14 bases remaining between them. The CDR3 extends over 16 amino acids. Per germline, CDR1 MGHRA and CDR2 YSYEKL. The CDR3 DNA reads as TGCGCCAGCAGCCAAGATCTTTTTCGTTCTGACAATGAGCAGTTCTTC. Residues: CASSQDLFRSDNEQFF.

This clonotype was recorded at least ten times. The CDR3 spells CASSFQSGAEGANVLTF. The CDR3 region has the DNA TGTGCCAGCAGCTTCCAATCAGGGGCGGAAGGGGCCAACGTCCTGACTTTC. J is TRBJ2-6 and V is TRBV7-9; tentatively, D is TRBD1 (6 bases). Trimming pared 3 bases from V and 4 bases from J, leaving 16 bases between. The CDR3 consists of 17 residues. Germline CDR1 SEHNR, CDR2 FQNEAQ (reference sequence).

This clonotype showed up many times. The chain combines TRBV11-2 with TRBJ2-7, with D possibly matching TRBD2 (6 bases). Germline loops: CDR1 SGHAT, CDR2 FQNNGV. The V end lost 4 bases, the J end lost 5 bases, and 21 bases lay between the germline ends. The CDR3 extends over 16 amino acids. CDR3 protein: CASSSGAGILADEQYV. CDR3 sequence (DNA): TGTGCCAGCAGCTCCGGGGCAGGGATCTTAGCGGACGAGCAGTACGTC.

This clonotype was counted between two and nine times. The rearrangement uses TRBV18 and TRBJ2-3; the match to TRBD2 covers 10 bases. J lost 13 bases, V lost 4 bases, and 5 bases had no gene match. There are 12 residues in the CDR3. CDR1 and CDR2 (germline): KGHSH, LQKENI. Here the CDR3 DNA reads TGTGCCAGCTCACTCGCCGGGACTAGCGAGTATTTT. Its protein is CASSLAGTSEYF.

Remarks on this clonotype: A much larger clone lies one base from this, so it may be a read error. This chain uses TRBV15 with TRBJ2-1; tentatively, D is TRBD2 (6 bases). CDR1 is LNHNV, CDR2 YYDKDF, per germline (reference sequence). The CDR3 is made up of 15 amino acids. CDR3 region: CVTSLRDLSGNEQFF. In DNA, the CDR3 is TGTGTCACCAGCTTAAGGGACTTGTCGGGTAATGAGCAGTTCTTC.

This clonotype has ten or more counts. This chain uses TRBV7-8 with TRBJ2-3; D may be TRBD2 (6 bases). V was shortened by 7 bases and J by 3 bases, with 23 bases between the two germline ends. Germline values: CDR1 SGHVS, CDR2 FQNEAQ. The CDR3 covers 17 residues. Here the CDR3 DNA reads TGTGCCAGCACTCCAGTCACGGGAAGACTAGTGACAGATACGCAGTATTTT. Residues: CASTPVTGRLVTDTQYF. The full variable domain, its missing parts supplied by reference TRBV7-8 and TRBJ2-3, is GAGVSQSPRYKVAKRGQDVALRCDPISGHVSLFWYQQALGQGPEFLTYFQNEAQLDKSGLPSDRFFAERPEGSVSTLKIQRTQQEDSAVYLCASTPVTGRLVTDTQYFGPGTRLTVL.

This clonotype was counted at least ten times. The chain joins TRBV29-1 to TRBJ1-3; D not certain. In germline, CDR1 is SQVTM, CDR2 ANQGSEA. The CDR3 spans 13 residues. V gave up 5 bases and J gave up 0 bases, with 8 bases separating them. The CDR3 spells CSVFGASGNTIYF. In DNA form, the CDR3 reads TGCAGCGTTTTCGGCGCCTCTGGAAACACCATATATTTT.

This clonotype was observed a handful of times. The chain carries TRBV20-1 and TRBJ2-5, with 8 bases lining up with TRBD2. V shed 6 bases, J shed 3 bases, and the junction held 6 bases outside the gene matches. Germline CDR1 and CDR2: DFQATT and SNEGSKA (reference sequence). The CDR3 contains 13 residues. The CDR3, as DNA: TGCAGTGCCCCGGGACTAGGGGAAGAGACCCAGTACTTC. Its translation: CSAPGLGEETQYF.

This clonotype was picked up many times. The CDR3: CASTDRGFYGYTF. The CDR3 nucleotides read TGCGCCAGCACCGACAGAGGCTTCTATGGCTACACCTTC. This rearrangement joins TRBV10-2 to TRBJ1-2; possibly TRBD1 for D (5 bases). Germline lookup yields CDR1 WSHSY and CDR2 SAAADI. The V gene lost 7 bases and the J gene lost 4 bases, with 13 bases spanning the gap. The CDR3 loop spans 13 amino acids.

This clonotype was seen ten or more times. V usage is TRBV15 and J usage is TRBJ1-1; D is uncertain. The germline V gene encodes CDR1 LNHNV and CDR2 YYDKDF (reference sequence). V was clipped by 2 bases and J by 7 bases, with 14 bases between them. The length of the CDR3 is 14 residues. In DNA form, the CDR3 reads TGTGCCACCAGCAGAATAGGACTTGAGGGTGAAGCTTTCTTT. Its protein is CATSRIGLEGEAFF.

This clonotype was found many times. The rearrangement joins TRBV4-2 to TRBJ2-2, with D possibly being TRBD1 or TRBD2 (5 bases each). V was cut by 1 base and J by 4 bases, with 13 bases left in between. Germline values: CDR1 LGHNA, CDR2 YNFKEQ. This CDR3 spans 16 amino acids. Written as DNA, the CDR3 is TGTGCCAGCAGCCAAGTTACGGCTGGGGGCACCGGGGAGCTGTTTTTT. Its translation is CASSQVTAGGTGELFF.

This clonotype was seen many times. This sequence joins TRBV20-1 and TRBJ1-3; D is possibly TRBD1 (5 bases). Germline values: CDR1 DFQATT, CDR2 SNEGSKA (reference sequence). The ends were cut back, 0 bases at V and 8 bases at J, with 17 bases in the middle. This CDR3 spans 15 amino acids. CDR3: CSARDGRGPGDTIYF. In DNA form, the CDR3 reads TGCAGTGCTAGAGATGGTCGGGGACCCGGGGACACCATATATTTT.

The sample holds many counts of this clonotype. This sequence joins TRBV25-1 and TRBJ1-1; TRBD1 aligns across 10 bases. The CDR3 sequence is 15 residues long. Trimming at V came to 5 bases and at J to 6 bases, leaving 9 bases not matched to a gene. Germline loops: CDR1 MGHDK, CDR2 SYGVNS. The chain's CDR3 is CASSKGGTGDAEAFF. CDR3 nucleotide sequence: TGTGCCAGCAGTAAAGGTGGGACAGGGGACGCTGAAGCTTTCTTT.

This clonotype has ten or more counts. As DNA, the CDR3 is TGTGCCAGCAGCTTGGTGTATGGCACAGATACGCAGTATTTT. Protein product: CASSLVYGTDTQYF. This sequence joins TRBV5-4 and TRBJ2-3; D is undetermined. V was shortened by 0 bases and J by 1 base, with 6 bases between the two germline ends. The germline V gene encodes CDR1 SGHNT and CDR2 YYREEE (reference sequence). The CDR3 sequence is 14 residues long.

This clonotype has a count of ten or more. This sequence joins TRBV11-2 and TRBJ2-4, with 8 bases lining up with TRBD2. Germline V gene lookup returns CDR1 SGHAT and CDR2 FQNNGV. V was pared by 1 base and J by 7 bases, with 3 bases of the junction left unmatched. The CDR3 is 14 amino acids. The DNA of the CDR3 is TGTGCCAGCAGCTTAGTTGGCGGGAGGAACATTCAGTACTTC. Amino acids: CASSLVGGRNIQYF.

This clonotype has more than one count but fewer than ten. The CDR3 loop is CASSSPGQGVQTQYF. The CDR3 coding sequence is TGTGCCAGCAGTTCCCCGGGACAGGGGGTGCAGACCCAGTACTTC. The gene calls are TRBV12-3 or TRBV12-4 and TRBJ2-5; 11 bases map to TRBD1. CDR3 length: 15 amino acids. Germline trimming cut 4 bases from V and 6 bases from J; bases unmatched to any gene: 7.

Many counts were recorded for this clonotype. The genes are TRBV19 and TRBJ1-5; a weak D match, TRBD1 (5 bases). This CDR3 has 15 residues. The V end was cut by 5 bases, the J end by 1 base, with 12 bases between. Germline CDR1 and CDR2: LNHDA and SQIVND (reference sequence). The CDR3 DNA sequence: TGTGCCAGTAGTGTCCCATGGGGCAGCAATCAGCCCCAGCATTTT. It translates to CASSVPWGSNQPQHF.

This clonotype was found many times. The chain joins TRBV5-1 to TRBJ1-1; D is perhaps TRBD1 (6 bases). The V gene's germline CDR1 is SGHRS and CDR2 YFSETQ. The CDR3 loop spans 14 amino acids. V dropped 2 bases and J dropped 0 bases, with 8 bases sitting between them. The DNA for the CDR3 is TGCGCCAGCAGCTTAGGACAGATGAACACTGAAGCTTTCTTT. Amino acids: CASSLGQMNTEAFF.

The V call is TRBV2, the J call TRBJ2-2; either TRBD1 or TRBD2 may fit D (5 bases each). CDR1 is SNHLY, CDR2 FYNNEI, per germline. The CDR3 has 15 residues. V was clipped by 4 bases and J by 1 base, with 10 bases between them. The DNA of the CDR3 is TGTGCCAGCAGTGGGGACGGCCGGAACACCGGGGAGCTGTTTTTT. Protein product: CASSGDGRNTGELFF.

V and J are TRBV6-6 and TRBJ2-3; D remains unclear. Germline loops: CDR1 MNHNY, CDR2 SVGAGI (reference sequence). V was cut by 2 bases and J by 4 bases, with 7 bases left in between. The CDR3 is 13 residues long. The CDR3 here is CASSYLVPDTQYF. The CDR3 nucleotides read TGTGCCAGCAGTTACCTGGTGCCAGATACGCAGTATTTT.

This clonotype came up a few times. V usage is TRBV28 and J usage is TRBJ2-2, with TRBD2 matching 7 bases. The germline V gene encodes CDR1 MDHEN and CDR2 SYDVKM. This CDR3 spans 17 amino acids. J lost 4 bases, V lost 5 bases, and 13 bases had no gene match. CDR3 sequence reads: CASSPLWAGEVTGELFF. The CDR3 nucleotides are TGTGCCAGCAGTCCCCTCTGGGCGGGAGAGGTCACCGGGGAGCTGTTTTTT.

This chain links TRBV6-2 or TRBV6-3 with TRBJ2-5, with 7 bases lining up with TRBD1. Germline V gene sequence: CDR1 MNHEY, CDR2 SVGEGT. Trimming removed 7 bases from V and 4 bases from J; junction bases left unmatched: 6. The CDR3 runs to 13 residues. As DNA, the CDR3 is TGTGCCAGCACCGCGACAGGGAGAGAGACCCAGTACTTC. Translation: CASTATGRETQYF.

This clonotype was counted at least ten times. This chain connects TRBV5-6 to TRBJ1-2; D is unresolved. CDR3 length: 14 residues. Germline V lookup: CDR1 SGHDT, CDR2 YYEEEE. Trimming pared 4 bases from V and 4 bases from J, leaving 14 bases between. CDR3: CASSPRATFYGYTF. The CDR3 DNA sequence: TGTGCCAGCAGCCCCCGAGCCACCTTCTATGGCTACACCTTC.

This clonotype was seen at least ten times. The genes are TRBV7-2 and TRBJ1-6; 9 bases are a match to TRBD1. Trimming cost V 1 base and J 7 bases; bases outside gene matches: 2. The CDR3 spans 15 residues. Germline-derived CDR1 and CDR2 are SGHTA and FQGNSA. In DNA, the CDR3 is TGTGCCAGCAGCTTAGGGGGACAGGGAAATTCACCCCTCCACTTT. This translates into CASSLGGQGNSPLHF.

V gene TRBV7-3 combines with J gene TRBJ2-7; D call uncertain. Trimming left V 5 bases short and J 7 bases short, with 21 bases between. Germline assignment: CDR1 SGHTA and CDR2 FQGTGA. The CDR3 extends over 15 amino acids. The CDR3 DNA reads TGTGCCAGCAGCCCTAACCCGGACGGGCTAGAGGAGCAGTACTTC. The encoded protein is CASSPNPDGLEEQYF.